One sample yielded the 15 T cell receptor beta chains listed below, sequenced in a study of blood T cell repertoires in COVID-19. Data came from immunoSEQ multiplex PCR; TCRdb stores just in-frame clones and leaves some out. In the table there are a few hundred thousand clones, approximately 86% of which are singletons. The sequenced sample was peripheral blood. The receptors originated from a man between 18 and 35 years old with active or convalescent COVID-19.

The gene calls are TRBV5-1 and TRBJ1-4; D is uncertain. The CDR3 contains 16 residues. Germline loops: CDR1 SGHRS, CDR2 YFSETQ. Trimming removed 4 bases at V and 6 bases at J, with 19 bases between. CDR3 residues: CASSARAESNHEKLFF. In DNA form, the CDR3 reads TGCGCCAGCAGCGCGCGGGCGGAGAGCAACCATGAAAAACTGTTTTTT.

This chain links TRBV9 with TRBJ1-5; D gene ambiguous. Germline V gene lookup returns CDR1 SGDLS and CDR2 YYNGEE. The CDR3 extends over 13 amino acids. Trimming took off 5 bases at V and 6 bases at J, with 12 bases between the two ends. This chain's CDR3 is CASSPGIGQPQHF. DNA of the CDR3: TGTGCCAGCAGTCCCGGGATCGGTCAGCCCCAGCATTTT.

The V gene is TRBV19, the J gene TRBJ1-6; no reliable D call. V dropped 7 bases and J dropped 8 bases, with 15 bases sitting between them. Per germline, CDR1 LNHDA and CDR2 SQIVND (reference sequence). CDR3 length: 14 amino acids. The CDR3 sequence is CASTQVGLDSPLHF. CDR3 nucleotides: TGTGCCAGTACGCAGGTCGGTTTAGATTCACCCCTCCACTTT.

The chain recombines TRBV21-1 with TRBJ1-2. TRBV21-1 is deemed a pseudogene. This CDR3 is 15 amino acids long. The CDR3 DNA reads as TGTGCCAGCAGCAGAACTCGGGTAGATAAGGATGGCTACACCTTC. This encodes CASSRTRVDKDGYTF.

This clone was observed a handful of times. This chain links TRBV10-3 with TRBJ2-3; 8 nucleotides agree with TRBD2. Germline assignment: CDR1 ENHRY and CDR2 SYGVKD. With 0 bases clipped from V and 2 bases from J, the junction kept 7 bases outside the gene matches. This CDR3 spans 17 amino acids. Here the CDR3 reads CAISESEIAGTTDTQYF. The CDR3 nucleotides are TGTGCCATCAGTGAGTCGGAGATAGCGGGGACCACAGATACGCAGTATTTT.

The chain carries TRBV28 and TRBJ1-2; D remains ambiguous. In germline, CDR1 is MDHEN, CDR2 SYDVKM. Between the trimmed V and J ends, which lost 3 bases and 6 bases, there was a span of 11 bases. This CDR3 contains 13 residues. The CDR3 protein is CASSFGRYNGYTF. The CDR3 nucleotides read TGTGCCAGCAGTTTCGGCAGGTACAATGGCTACACCTTC.

The CDR3: CASSPRQELQETQYF. DNA of the CDR3: TGTGCCAGCTCACCCCGACAGGAACTACAAGAGACCCAGTACTTC. The chain links TRBV18 to TRBJ2-5, with D perhaps TRBD1 (6 bases). CDR3 length: 15 residues. Trimming removed 3 bases from V and 2 bases from J, with 13 bases in between. Germline-derived CDR1 and CDR2 are KGHSH and LQKENI.

The CDR3 protein is CASSLGVNTEAFF. The CDR3 nucleotides are TGTGCCAGCAGTTTGGGAGTGAACACTGAAGCTTTCTTT. V gene TRBV6-2 or TRBV6-3 combines with J gene TRBJ1-1; D not resolved. The germline V and J ends were trimmed by 4 bases and 0 bases, with 6 bases remaining between them. This CDR3 has 13 amino acids. CDR1 is MNHEY and CDR2 is SVGEGT in the germline V gene.

The chain has TRBV2 and TRBJ2-3; TRBD2 is a possible D gene (7 bases). Germline V gene data show CDR1 as SNHLY and CDR2 as FYNNEI. This CDR3 is 15 amino acids long. V dropped 6 bases and J dropped 6 bases, with 19 bases sitting between them. The CDR3 coding sequence is TGTGCCAGCAGGGGGGGGAAGGCCGGACAGGATACGCAGTATTTT. Amino acid sequence: CASRGGKAGQDTQYF.

This clone was observed a single time. This chain uses TRBV6-4 with TRBJ2-7; maybe TRBD2 (5 bases). The CDR3 is 15 amino acids. Looked up from germline, CDR1 is MRHNA and CDR2 is SNTAGT. The V end lost 4 bases, the J end lost 5 bases, and 18 bases lay between the germline ends. CDR3 amino acids: CASSAPPDSRHEQYF. In DNA, the CDR3 is TGTGCCAGCAGTGCTCCCCCGGACTCGCGACACGAGCAGTACTTC.

This chain joins TRBV9 and TRBJ1-2, with D possibly TRBD1 on 6 matching bases. The CDR3 is made up of 21 amino acids. V lost 3 bases, J lost 5 bases, and 35 bases lay in between. Germline V gives CDR1 SGDLS, CDR2 YYNGEE. This CDR3 reads CASSAPGNLWGNPRGGYGYTF. The CDR3 DNA is TGTGCCAGCAGCGCCCCCGGAAACCTGTGGGGAAACCCCAGGGGCGGATATGGCTACACCTTC.

This clone was recorded a few times. The chain recombines TRBV2 with TRBJ2-2; a possible D gene is TRBD1 (6 bases). Trimming left V 3 bases short and J 1 base short, with 9 bases between. This CDR3 has 15 residues. Per the germline V gene, CDR1 is SNHLY and CDR2 is FYNNEI. CDR3 loop: CASSDATGNTGELFF. The CDR3 DNA sequence: TGTGCCAGCAGTGACGCGACAGGGAACACCGGGGAGCTGTTTTTT. Looking up the rest from reference TRBV2 and TRBJ2-2 gives the full variable domain: EPEVTQTPSHQVTQMGQEVILRCVPISNHLYFYWYRQILGQKVEFLVSFYNNEISEKSEIFDDQFSVERPDGSNFTLKIRSTKLEDSAMYFCASSDATGNTGELFFGEGSRLTVL.

The chain joins TRBV13 to TRBJ1-4; D unresolved. The CDR3 is 12 residues long. The V end was cut by 5 bases, the J end by 8 bases, with 9 bases between. Per the germline V gene, CDR1 is PRHDT and CDR2 is FYEKMQ (reference sequence). The DNA for the CDR3 is TGTGCCAGCAGCCTCGCCGAGGAAAAACTGTTTTTT. Its protein is CASSLAEEKLFF. Combining the CDR3 with reference TRBV13 and TRBJ1-4 gives the whole variable domain AAGVIQSPRHLIKEKRETATLKCYPIPRHDTVYWYQQGPGQDPQFLISFYEKMQSDKGSIPDRFSAQQFSDYHSELNMSSLELGDSALYFCASSLAEEKLFFGSGTQLSVL.

This chain uses TRBV5-4 with TRBJ1-1, with D perhaps TRBD1 (5 bases). The germline CDR1 and CDR2 sequences are SGHNT and YYREEE (reference sequence). This CDR3 has 14 residues. V was pared by 3 bases and J by 3 bases, with 12 bases between. The CDR3 reads CASSWGGRDTEAFF. As DNA, the CDR3 is TGTGCCAGCAGCTGGGGGGGTCGGGACACTGAAGCTTTCTTT.

The chain recombines TRBV29-1 with TRBJ1-2, with 7 bases identical to TRBD1. J lost 7 bases, V lost 2 bases, and 4 bases had no gene match. The CDR3 is 12 amino acids. CDR1 is SQVTM and CDR2 is ANQGSEA in the germline V gene. The DNA of the CDR3 is TGCAGCGTTGAAATGCACAGGGGTGGCTACACCTTC. Translation: CSVEMHRGGYTF.